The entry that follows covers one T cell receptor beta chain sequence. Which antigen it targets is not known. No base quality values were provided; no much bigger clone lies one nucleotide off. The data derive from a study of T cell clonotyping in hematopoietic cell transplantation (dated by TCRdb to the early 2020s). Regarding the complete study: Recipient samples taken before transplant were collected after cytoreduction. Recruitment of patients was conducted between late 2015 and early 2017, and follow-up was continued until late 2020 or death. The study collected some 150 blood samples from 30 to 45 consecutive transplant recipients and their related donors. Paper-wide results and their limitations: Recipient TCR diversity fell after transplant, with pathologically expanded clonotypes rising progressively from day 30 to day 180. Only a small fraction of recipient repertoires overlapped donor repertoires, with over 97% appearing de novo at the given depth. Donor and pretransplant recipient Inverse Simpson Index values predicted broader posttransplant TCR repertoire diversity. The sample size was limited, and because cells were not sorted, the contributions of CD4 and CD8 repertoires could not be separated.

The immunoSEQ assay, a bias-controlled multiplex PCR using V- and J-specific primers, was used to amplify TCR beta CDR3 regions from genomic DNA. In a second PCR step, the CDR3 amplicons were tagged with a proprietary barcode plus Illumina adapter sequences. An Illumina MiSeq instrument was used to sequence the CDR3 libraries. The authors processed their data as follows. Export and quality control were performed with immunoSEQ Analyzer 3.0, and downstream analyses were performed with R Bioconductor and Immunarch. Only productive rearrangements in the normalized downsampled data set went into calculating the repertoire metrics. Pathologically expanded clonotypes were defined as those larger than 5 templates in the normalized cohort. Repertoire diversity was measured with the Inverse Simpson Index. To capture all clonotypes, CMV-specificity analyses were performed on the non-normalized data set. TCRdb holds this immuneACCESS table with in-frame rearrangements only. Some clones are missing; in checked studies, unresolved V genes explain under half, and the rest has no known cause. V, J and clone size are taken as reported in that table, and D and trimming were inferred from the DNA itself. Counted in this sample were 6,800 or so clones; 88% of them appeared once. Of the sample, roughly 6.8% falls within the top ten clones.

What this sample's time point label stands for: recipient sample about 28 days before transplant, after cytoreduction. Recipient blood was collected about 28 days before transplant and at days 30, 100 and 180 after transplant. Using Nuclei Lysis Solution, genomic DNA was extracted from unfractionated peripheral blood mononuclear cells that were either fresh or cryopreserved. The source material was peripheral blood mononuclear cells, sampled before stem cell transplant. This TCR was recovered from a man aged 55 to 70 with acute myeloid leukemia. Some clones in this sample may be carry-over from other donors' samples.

CDR3 loop: CASSELGQADEQYF. The DNA sequence is TGTGCCAGCAGTGAATTAGGGCAGGCTGACGAGCAGTACTTC. This chain is built from TRBV2 and TRBJ2-7, with the D gene too uncertain to name. V is cut by 2 bases and J by 5 bases, and the space between the germline ends is 13 bases. The cysteine opens and the phenylalanine closes a CDR3 of 14 amino acids. Just the 42-base CDR3 DNA is kept, in frame starting at base 1. According to the germline V gene, CDR1 reads SNHLY and CDR2 reads FYNNEI.